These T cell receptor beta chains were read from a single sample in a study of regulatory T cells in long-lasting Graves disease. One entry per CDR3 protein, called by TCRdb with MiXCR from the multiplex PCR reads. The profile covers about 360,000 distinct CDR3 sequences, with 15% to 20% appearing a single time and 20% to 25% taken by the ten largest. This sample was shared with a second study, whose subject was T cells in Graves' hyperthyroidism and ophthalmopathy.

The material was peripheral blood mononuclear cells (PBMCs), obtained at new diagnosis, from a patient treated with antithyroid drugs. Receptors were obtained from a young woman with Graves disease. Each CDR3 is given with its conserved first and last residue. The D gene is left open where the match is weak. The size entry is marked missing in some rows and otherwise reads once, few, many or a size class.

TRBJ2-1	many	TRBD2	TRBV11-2	TGTGCCAGTCGAGCGGGATTAGGCAATGAGCAGTTCTTC	CASRAGLGNEQFF
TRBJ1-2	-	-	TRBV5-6	TGTGCCAGCAGCTTCTTAGAGTCTACCCTTATTAGCTACACCTTC	CASSFLESTLISYTF
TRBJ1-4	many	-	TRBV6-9	TGTGCCAGCAGTTCGCGACAGCGCGGCCGTGAAAAACTGTTTTTT	CASSSRQRGREKLFF
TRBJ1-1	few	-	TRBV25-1	TGTGCCAGCAGGAAGGAGATCGGGGGCACTGAAGCTTTCTTT	CASRKEIGGTEAFF
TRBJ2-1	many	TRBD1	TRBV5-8	TGTGCCAGCAGCGAACAGGGGGCGCCTTACAATGAGCAGTTCTTC	CASSEQGAPYNEQFF
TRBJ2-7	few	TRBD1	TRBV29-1	TGCAGCGTTGTAACAGGGGTCCAGTACGAGCAGTACTTC	CSVVTGVQYEQYF
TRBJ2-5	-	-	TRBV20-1	TGCAGTGCTAGATACCTGGACCAAGAGACCCAGTACTTC	CSARYLDQETQYF
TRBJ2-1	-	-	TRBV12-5	TGTGCTAGTGGTTTGGTGCATCTGGGGGAAAGCTCCTACAATGAGCAGTTCTTC	CASGLVHLGESSYNEQFF
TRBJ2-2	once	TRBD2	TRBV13	TGTGCCAGCAGCCGAGCAATCCCTCTAGCGGGAGATAACACCCGGGAGCTGTTTTTT	CASSRAIPLAGDNTRELFF
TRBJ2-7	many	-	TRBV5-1	TGCGCCAGCAGCTCCCAGGGTTCTCAGGGCGAGCAGTACTTC	CASSSQGSQGEQYF
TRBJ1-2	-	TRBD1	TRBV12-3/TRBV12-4	TGTGCCAGCAGTTTTAGTTTGGGACAGGGGGCGGAAAACGACTATGGCTACACCTTC	CASSFSLGQGAENDYGYTF
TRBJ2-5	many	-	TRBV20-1	TGCAGTGCTAGAGATCCGGGCGGACCAAGACAAGAGACCCAGTACTTC	CSARDPGGPRQETQYF
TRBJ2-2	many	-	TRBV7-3	TGTGCCAGCAGCCCCCACTTAGGACTGGGGGGCTCCGGGGAGCTGTTTTTT	CASSPHLGLGGSGELFF
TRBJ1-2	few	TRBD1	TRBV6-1	TGTGCCAGCAGATTGGACAGGGTGGATGGCTACACCTTC	CASRLDRVDGYTF
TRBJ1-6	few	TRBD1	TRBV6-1	TGTGCCAGTTCCCTCGGGACAGTCAATTCACCCCTCCACTTT	CASSLGTVNSPLHF
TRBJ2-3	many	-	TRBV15	TGTGCCACCAGCAGACAGGAGACAGATACGCAGTATTTT	CATSRQETDTQYF
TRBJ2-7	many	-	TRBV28	TGTGCCAGCAACCCAGGGGGGGAATACGAGCAGTACTTC	CASNPGGEYEQYF
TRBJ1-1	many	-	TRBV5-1	TGCGCCAGCAGCTTCCTACTACGGGGAGAGGACACTGAAGCTTTCTTT	CASSFLLRGEDTEAFF
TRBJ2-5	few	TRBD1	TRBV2	TGTGCCAGCATGGCAGGGGGCGAGGGGACCCAGTACTTC	CASMAGGEGTQYF
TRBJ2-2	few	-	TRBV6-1	TGTGCCAGCAGGGAACCGGGGGCCGGGGAGCTGTTTTTT	CASREPGAGELFF
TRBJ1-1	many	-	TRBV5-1	TGCGCCAGCAGCTTGGCCTGGGGAGAGAATTCGCGGAACACTGAAGCTTTCTTT	CASSLAWGENSRNTEAFF
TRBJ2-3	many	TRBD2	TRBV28	TGTGCCAGCAGATCCCGGGGGGGGGACACAGATACGCAGTATTTT	CASRSRGGDTDTQYF